This T cell receptor beta chain is from a study of blood T cell repertoires in COVID-19. CDR1 is SGHRS, CDR2 YFSETQ, per germline. This CDR3 spans 12 amino acids. In the case of this clone: One junction end does not reproduce the germline sequence, and a read error may be involved.

Method: immunoSEQ multiplex PCR; TCRdb's copy keeps in-frame clones and lacks some. The sample lists 200,000 or so clones, approximately 85% occurring once. The specimen sequenced was peripheral blood. The sequence derives from a man aged 50 to 60 who had recovered from COVID-19. This chain connects TRBV5-1 to TRBJ2-7, with a weak D call TRBD2 (5 bases). The CDR3 DNA sequence: TGCGCCAGCAGCTTGGAGAGCGGCCACCTATTCTTC. Amino acid sequence: CASSLESGHLFF.